A selection of T cell receptor beta chains follows, all from one sample in a study of shared clonotypes between healthy human individuals. Clones were sequenced by immunoSEQ multiplex PCR, and TCRdb holds only the in-frame ones, with some missing. The sample has about 2.5 million clones; roughly 90% are singletons. Material for sequencing was naive CD4+ T cells from PBMCs. These TCRs come from a man between 18 and 35 years old in good health. Some clones in this sample may be carry-over from other donors' samples. Both conserved end residues are part of each CDR3. The D gene is left open where the match is weak. Size values are once, few and many counts, or a class for expanded clones, and some rows have none.

j_gene,abundance,d_gene,v_gene,CDR3nt,CDR3aa
TRBJ2-7,NA,TRBD1,TRBV18,TGTGCCAGCTCCCTGGGACAGGGGTACGAGCAGTACTTC,CASSLGQGYEQYF
TRBJ2-3,once,NA,TRBV28,TGTGCCAGCACTCCTAACACAGATACGCAGTATTTT,CASTPNTDTQYF
TRBJ2-1,NA,TRBD2,TRBV7-3,TGTGCCAGCAGCCCCGGGAGGGGTAGGAATGAGCAGTTCTTC,CASSPGRGRNEQFF
TRBJ2-1,NA,TRBD2,TRBV14,TGTGCCAGCAGTCGACTAGCGGGCAGGACTTTCGGTGGGAATGAGCAGTTCTTC,CASSRLAGRTFGGNEQFF
TRBJ2-1,NA,TRBD2,TRBV9,TGTGCCAGCAGCGCGACTAGCGGACCCTACAATGAGCAGTTCTTC,CASSATSGPYNEQFF
TRBJ2-7,NA,NA,TRBV7-2,TGTGCCAGCAGCTCACCGGGGCTAGACTACGAGCAGTACTTC,CASSSPGLDYEQYF
TRBJ1-1,NA,NA,TRBV5-1,TGCGCCAGCAGCTTCGTCCTGAACACTGAAGCTTTCTTT,CASSFVLNTEAFF
TRBJ1-5,NA,NA,TRBV5-1,TGCGCCAGCAGCTTGGAAGGGGGGTCCAATCAGCCCCAGCATTTT,CASSLEGGSNQPQHF
TRBJ1-2,NA,TRBD1,TRBV6-5,TGTGCCAGCAGTTACTCCCCGACAGGGGACTGGTATGGCTACACCTTC,CASSYSPTGDWYGYTF
TRBJ1-1,NA,TRBD1,TRBV7-2,TGTGCCAGCAGCATTTTCCAGGGGGCTAAAACTGAAGCTTTCTTT,CASSIFQGAKTEAFF
TRBJ2-7,NA,NA,TRBV5-4,TGTGCCAGCAGCTTGCAGTGGGGCGAGCAGTACTTC,CASSLQWGEQYF
TRBJ2-5,NA,TRBD2,TRBV12-5,TGTGCTAGTGGTTTGAGGACTAGCGGACAAGAGACCCAGTACTTC,CASGLRTSGQETQYF
TRBJ2-1,NA,TRBD2,TRBV7-2,TGTGCCAGCAGCTGGCAGCGGGGTCCCTACAATGAGCAGTTCTTC,CASSWQRGPYNEQFF
TRBJ2-7,NA,NA,TRBV5-1,TGCGCCAGCAGCTTTGGCGGCAGGAGCTCCTACGAGCAGTACTTC,CASSFGGRSSYEQYF
TRBJ1-4,NA,NA,TRBV7-9,TGTGCCAGCAGCCGAGGAGGTGAAAAACTGTTTTTT,CASSRGGEKLFF
TRBJ2-3,NA,TRBD2,TRBV5-1,TGCGCCAGCAGCCAAACGACTAGCGGGAGTTATACGCAGTATTTT,CASSQTTSGSYTQYF
TRBJ2-1,NA,NA,TRBV10-3,TGTGCCATCAGTCCGCTGGGAGGCGTAAATGAGCAGTTCTTC,CAISPLGGVNEQFF
TRBJ2-7,NA,NA,TRBV5-1,TGCGCCAGCAGCCCCGACACTACCCCCTCCTACGAGCAGTACTTC,CASSPDTTPSYEQYF
TRBJ1-1,NA,NA,TRBV28,TGTGCCAGCGGTACTCCCGTAGGACAGGCTTTCTTT,CASGTPVGQAFF
TRBJ2-3,NA,TRBD2,TRBV5-1,TGCGCCAGCAGCTCTAGCGGGAGGGCCATTACAGATACGCAGTATTTT,CASSSSGRAITDTQYF
TRBJ2-7,NA,NA,TRBV6-5,TGTGCCAGCAGTTACTCGAAGGGACTGGAGCAGTACTTC,CASSYSKGLEQYF
TRBJ2-7,NA,NA,TRBV28,TGTGCCAGCAGTAGGGCCCACACCTCATACTTC,CASSRAHTSYF
TRBJ2-7,once,TRBD2,TRBV6-6,TGTGCCAGCAGATTGGGACTAGCGGCGGGCGAGCAGTACTTC,CASRLGLAAGEQYF
TRBJ2-7,NA,TRBD2,TRBV6-1,TGTGCCAGCAGGACTACTAGCGGAATATACGAGCAGTACTTC,CASRTTSGIYEQYF
TRBJ2-2,few,NA,TRBV2,TGTGCCAGCAGTGAATATAGGCGGAACACCGGGGAGCTGTTTTTT,CASSEYRRNTGELFF
TRBJ2-7,NA,NA,TRBV14,TGTGCCAGCAGCCAAGGGGCGGTCGGGGAGCAGTACTTC,CASSQGAVGEQYF
TRBJ1-2,NA,TRBD1,TRBV15,TGTGCCACCAGCGAGGGACAGCTCTACTATGGCTACACCTTC,CATSEGQLYYGYTF
TRBJ2-2,NA,NA,TRBV27,TGTGCCAGCAGTGAAACCGACAGGCGCGCCGGGGAGCTGTTTTTT,CASSETDRRAGELFF
TRBJ2-7,NA,NA,TRBV11-2,TGTGCCAGCAGGGGCTCCTACGAGCAGTACTTC,CASRGSYEQYF
TRBJ1-3,NA,NA,TRBV5-8,TGTGCCAGCAGCTTGCGCGGGTTGGGTGGAAACACCATATATTTT,CASSLRGLGGNTIYF
TRBJ2-7,NA,TRBD1,TRBV28,TGTGCCAGCAGTTCCCATTCGGACAGGGCCGCCTACGAGCAGTACTTC,CASSSHSDRAAYEQYF
TRBJ2-4,NA,TRBD2,TRBV5-1,TGCGCCAGCAGCTTGGGGCTAGCGGGAGCCGTACGGGAAAACATTCAGTACTTC,CASSLGLAGAVRENIQYF
TRBJ1-5,NA,NA,TRBV19,TGTGCCAGTAGTAGCCCCAGGGGCAACTCGGGCAATCAGCCCCAGCATTTT,CASSSPRGNSGNQPQHF